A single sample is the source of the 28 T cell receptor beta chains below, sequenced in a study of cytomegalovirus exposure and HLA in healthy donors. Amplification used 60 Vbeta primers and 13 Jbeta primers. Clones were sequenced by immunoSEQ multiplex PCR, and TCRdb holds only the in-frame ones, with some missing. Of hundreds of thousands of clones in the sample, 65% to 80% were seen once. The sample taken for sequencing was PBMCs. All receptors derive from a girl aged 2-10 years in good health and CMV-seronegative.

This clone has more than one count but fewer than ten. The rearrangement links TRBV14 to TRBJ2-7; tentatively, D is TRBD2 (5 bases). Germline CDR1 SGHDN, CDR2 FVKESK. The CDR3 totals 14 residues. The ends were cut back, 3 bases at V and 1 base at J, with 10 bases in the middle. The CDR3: CASSHSVSSYEQYF. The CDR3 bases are TGTGCCAGCAGCCATAGCGTGTCATCCTACGAGCAGTACTTC.

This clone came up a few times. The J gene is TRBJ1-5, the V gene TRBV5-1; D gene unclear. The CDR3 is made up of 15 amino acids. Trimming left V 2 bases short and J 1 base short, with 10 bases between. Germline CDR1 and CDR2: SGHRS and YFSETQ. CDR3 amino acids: CASSFGGESNQPQHF. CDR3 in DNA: TGCGCCAGCAGCTTTGGTGGGGAGAGCAATCAGCCCCAGCATTTT.

The CDR3 protein is CASSRNSPLHF. CDR3 nucleotides: TGTGCCAGCAGCCGTAATTCACCCCTCCACTTT. The rearrangement uses TRBV6-1 and TRBJ1-6; D remains ambiguous. CDR3 size: 11 residues. The V gene's germline CDR1 is MNHNS and CDR2 SASEGT. V was clipped by 6 bases and J by 6 bases, with 3 bases between them.

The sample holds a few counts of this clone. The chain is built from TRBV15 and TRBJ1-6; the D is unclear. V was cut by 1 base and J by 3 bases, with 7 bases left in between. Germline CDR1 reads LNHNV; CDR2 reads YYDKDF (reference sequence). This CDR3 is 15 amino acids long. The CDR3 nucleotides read TGTGCCACCAGCAGAGGAGCGAACTATAATTCACCCCTCCACTTT. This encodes CATSRGANYNSPLHF.

Written as DNA, the CDR3 is TGTGCCAGCAGACAAGACAGGGTCTTGGGAAACACCATATATTTT. Encoded protein: CASRQDRVLGNTIYF. The chain employs TRBV6-1 and TRBJ1-3; 7 positions match TRBD1. Germline CDR1 and CDR2: MNHNS and SASEGT. The CDR3 extends over 15 amino acids. V gave up 6 bases and J gave up 4 bases; unmatched junction bases: 9.

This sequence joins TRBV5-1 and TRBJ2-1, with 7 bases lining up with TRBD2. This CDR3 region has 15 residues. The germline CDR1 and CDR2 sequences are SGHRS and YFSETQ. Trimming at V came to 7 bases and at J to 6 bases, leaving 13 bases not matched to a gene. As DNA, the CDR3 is TGCGCCAGCTCTGGGGGGGACCGGAAACGCAATGAGCAGTTCTTC. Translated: CASSGGDRKRNEQFF.

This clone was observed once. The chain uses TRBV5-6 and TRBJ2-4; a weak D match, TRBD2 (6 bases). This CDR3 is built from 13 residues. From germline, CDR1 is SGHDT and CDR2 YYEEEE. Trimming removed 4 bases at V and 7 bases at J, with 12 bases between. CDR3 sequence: CASSPWEVNIQYF. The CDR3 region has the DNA TGTGCCAGCAGCCCCTGGGAGGTGAACATTCAGTACTTC.

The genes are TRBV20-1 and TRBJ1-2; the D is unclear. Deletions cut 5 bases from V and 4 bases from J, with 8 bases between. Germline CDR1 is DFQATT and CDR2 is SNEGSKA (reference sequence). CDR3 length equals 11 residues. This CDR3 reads CSAFDTYGYTF. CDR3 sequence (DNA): TGCAGTGCTTTCGACACCTATGGCTACACCTTC.

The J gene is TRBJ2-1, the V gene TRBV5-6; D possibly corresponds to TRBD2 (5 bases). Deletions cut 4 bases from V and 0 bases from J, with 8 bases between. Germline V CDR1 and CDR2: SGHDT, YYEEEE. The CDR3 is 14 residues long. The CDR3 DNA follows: TGTGCCAGCAGCCCCGGGGTCTCCTACAATGAGCAGTTCTTC. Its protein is CASSPGVSYNEQFF.

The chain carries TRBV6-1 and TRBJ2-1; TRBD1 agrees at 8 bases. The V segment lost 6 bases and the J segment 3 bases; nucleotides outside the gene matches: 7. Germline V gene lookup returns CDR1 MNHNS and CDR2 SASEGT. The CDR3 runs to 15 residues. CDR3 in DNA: TGTGCCAGCAGCCCCGGACAGGGAGGCTACAATGAGCAGTTCTTC. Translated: CASSPGQGGYNEQFF.

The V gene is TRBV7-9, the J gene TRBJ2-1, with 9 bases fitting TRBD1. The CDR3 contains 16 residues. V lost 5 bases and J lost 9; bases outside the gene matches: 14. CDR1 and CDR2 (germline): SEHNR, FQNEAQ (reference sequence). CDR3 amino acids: CASSPTGTGTLSEQFF. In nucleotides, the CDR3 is TGTGCCAGCAGCCCCACCGGGACAGGGACATTGAGTGAGCAGTTCTTC.

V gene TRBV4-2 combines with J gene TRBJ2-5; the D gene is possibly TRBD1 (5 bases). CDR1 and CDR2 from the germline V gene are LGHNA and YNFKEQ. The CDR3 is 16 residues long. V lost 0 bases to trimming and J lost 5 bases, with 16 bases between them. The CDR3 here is CASSQEKALGQETQYF. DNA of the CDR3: TGTGCCAGCAGCCAAGAAAAAGCGCTGGGGCAGGAGACCCAGTACTTC.

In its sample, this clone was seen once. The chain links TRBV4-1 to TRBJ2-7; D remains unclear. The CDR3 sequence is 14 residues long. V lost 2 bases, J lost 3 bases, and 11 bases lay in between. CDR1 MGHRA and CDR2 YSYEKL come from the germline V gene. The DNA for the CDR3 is TGCGCCAGCAGCCAATCAATCACAAACTACGAGCAGTACTTC. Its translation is CASSQSITNYEQYF.

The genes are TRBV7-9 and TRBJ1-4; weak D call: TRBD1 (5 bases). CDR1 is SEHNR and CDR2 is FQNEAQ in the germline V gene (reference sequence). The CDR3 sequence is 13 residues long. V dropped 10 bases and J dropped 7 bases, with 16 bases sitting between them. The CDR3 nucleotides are TGTGCCACCCCATCGGATACAGGTGAAAAACTGTTTTTT. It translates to CATPSDTGEKLFF.

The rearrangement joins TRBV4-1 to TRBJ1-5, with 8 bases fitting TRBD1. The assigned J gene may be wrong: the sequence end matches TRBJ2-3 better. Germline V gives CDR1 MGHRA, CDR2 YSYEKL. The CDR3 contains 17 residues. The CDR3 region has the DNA TGCGCCAGCAGCCAAGAGGGGGACAGGTACAGCAATCAGCCCCAGTATTTT. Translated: CASSQEGDRYSNQPQYF.

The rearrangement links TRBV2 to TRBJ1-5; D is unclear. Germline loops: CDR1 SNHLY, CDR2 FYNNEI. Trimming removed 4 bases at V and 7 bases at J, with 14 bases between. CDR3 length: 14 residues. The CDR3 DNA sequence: TGTGCCAGCAGTGCCCAGATAAAGCGGCAGCCCCAGCATTTT. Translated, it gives CASSAQIKRQPQHF.

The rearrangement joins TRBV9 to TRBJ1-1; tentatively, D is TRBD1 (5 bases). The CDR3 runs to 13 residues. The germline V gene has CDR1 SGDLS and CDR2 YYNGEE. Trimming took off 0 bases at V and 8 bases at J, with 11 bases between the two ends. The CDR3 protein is CASSVDVAGEAFF. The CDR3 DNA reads TGTGCCAGCAGCGTAGACGTGGCAGGGGAAGCTTTCTTT.

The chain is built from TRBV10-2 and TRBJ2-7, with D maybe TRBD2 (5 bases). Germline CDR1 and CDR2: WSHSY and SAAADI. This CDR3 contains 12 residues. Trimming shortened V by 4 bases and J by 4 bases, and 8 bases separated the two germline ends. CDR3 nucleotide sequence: TGCGCCAGCAGTGCGGGGATATACGAGCAGTACTTC. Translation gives CASSAGIYEQYF.

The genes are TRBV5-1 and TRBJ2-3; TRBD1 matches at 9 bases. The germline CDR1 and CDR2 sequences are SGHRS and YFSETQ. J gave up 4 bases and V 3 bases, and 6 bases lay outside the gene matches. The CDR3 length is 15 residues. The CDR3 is CASSWTGAGADTQYF. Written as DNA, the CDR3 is TGCGCCAGCAGCTGGACAGGGGCGGGGGCAGATACGCAGTATTTT.

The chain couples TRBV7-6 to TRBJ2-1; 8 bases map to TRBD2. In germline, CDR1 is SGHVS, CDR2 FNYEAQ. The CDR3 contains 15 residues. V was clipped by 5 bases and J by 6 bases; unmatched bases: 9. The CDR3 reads CASSVNGGALNEQFF. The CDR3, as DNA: TGTGCCAGCAGCGTTAACGGGGGGGCCCTCAATGAGCAGTTCTTC.

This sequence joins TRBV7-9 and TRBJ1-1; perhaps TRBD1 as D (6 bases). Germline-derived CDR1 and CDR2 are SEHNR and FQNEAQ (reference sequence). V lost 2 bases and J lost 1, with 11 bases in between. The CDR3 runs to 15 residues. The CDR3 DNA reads TGTGCCAGCAGCTTAACCGGACAGAAGAACACTGAAGCTTTCTTT. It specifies CASSLTGQKNTEAFF.

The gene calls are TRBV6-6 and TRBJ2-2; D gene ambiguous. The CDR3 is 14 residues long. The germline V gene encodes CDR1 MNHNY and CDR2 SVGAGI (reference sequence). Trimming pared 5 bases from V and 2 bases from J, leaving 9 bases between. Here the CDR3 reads CASSPSTNTGELFF. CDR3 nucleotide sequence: TGTGCCAGCAGTCCATCGACAAACACCGGGGAGCTGTTTTTT.

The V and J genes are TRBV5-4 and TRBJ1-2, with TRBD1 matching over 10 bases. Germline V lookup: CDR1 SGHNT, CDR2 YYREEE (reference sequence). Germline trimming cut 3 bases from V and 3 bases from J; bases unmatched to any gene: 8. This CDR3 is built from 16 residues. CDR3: CASSSRQGAIDYGYTF. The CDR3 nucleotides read TGTGCCAGCAGCTCCCGACAGGGGGCTATTGACTATGGCTACACCTTC.

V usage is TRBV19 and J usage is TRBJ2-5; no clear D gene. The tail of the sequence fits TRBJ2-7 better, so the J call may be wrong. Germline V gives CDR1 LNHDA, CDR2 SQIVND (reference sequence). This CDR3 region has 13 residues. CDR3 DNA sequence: TGTGCCAGTAGTATATTGTCCAACCACGAGCAGTACTTC. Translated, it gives CASSILSNHEQYF.

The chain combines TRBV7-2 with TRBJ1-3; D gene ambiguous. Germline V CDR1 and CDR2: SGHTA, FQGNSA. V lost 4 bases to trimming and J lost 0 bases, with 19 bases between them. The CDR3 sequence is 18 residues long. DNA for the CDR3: TGTGCCAGCAGCTACTTTCTTCGGGATGGAATCTCTGGAAACACCATATATTTT. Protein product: CASSYFLRDGISGNTIYF.

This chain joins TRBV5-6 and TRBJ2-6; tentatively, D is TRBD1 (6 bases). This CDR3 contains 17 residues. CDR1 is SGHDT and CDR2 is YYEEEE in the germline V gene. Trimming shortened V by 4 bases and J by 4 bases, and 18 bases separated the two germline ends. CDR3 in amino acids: CASSGYDTGSGANVLTF. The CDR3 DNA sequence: TGTGCCAGCAGCGGTTACGATACAGGGTCCGGGGCCAACGTCCTGACTTTC.

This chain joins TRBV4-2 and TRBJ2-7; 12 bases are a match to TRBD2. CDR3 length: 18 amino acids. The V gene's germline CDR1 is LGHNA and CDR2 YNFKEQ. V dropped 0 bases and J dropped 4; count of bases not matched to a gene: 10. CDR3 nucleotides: TGTGCCAGCAGCCAAGATCAGCCTAGCGGGGGGGTCTCATACGAGCAGTACTTC. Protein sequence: CASSQDQPSGGVSYEQYF.

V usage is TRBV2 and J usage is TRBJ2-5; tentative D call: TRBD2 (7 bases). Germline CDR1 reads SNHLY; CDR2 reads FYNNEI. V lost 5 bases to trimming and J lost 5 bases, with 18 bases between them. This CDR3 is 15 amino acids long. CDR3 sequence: CASSRQGWGGETQYF. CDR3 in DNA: TGTGCCAGCAGTCGTCAGGGGTGGGGGGGGGAGACCCAGTACTTC.